These T cell receptor beta chains were read from a single sample in a study of cytomegalovirus exposure and HLA in healthy donors. Clones were read by immunoSEQ multiplex PCR, and TCRdb kept only the in-frame ones, dropping some. This sample has 250,000 to 350,000 clones, with around 66% found just once. The sample was PBMCs. The receptors come from a female donor in good health and CMV-seronegative. Both conserved end residues are part of each CDR3. D genes are given only for firm matches. Clone size appears in some rows only: once, few, many, or a class for an expanded clone.

d_call	v_call	j_call	clone_size	cdr3_nt	cdr3_aa
TRBD2	TRBV4-2	TRBJ2-1	.	TGTGCCAGCAGCCAAGTCTATTTGCCTAGCGGATACAATGAGCAGTTCTTC	CASSQVYLPSGYNEQFF
TRBD2	TRBV9	TRBJ2-1	few	TGTGCCAGCAGCGTAACCGGTAGCGGGGGTTACAATGAGCAGTTCTTC	CASSVTGSGGYNEQFF
TRBD1	TRBV7-9	TRBJ1-1	.	TGTGCCAGCAGCCAGAGACAGGGTGCTTTCTTT	CASSQRQGAFF
.	TRBV29-1	TRBJ1-2	.	TGCAGCGTTGACCCCAGGGTACCCTATGGCTACACCTTC	CSVDPRVPYGYTF
TRBD1	TRBV5-6	TRBJ1-2	.	TGTGCCAGCAGCTTGGGGACAGGGGGCGTCTATGGCTACACCTTC	CASSLGTGGVYGYTF
.	TRBV6-6	TRBJ2-5	.	TGTGCCAGCAACGATCGGACCCGGACTCTACAAGAGACCCAGTACTTC	CASNDRTRTLQETQYF
TRBD1	TRBV28	TRBJ1-1	few	TGTGCCAGCAGTTCAAACAGGGGGCGCTCAGCCACTGAAGCTTTCTTT	CASSSNRGRSATEAFF
.	TRBV5-8	TRBJ1-5	.	TGTGCCAGCAGCAAAGGACAGAGGTTCAATCAGCCCCAGCATTTT	CASSKGQRFNQPQHF
TRBD1	TRBV28	TRBJ2-7	.	TGTGCCAGCACAACGGGACAGGTCTACTCGAGCTCCTACGAGCAGTACTTC	CASTTGQVYSSSYEQYF
.	TRBV15	TRBJ2-1	.	TGTGCCACCAGCAACAACCTAGGGGACAATGAGCAGTTCTTC	CATSNNLGDNEQFF
TRBD2	TRBV7-7	TRBJ2-5	once	TGTGCCAGCAGCTTACGGGGGGGGATGAAGGAGACCCAGTACTTC	CASSLRGGMKETQYF
TRBD1	TRBV25-1	TRBJ1-2	.	TGTGCCAGCAGTGGGGACAGGGGTATTGGCTACACCTTC	CASSGDRGIGYTF
.	TRBV19	TRBJ1-1	few	TGTGCCAGTAGTATGAGGTCGGCGGGGAACACTGAAGCTTTCTTT	CASSMRSAGNTEAFF
.	TRBV7-2	TRBJ2-6	once	TGTGCCAGCAGCTTAAACAGGGTGACCTCGAACTCTGGGGCCAACGTCCTGACTTTC	CASSLNRVTSNSGANVLTF
TRBD2	TRBV11-3	TRBJ2-1	.	TGTGCCAGCAGCCCAGCGGGAGGGCCTGGCAATGAGCAGTTCTTC	CASSPAGGPGNEQFF
.	TRBV2	TRBJ2-5	.	TGTGCCAGCAGTGCTAGGATGCGAGAGACCCAGTACTTC	CASSARMRETQYF
TRBD1	TRBV9	TRBJ2-7	.	TGTGCCAGCAGCGCTAGACGTAGACCGGGACAGGGGAGATACGAGCAGTACTTC	CASSARRRPGQGRYEQYF
.	TRBV19	TRBJ1-2	.	TGTGCCAGTAGTATCTATCTGGGGGCCGATGGCTACACCTTC	CASSIYLGADGYTF
.	TRBV6-6	TRBJ2-1	.	TGTGCCAGCAGCCTTCCGGACAGCAGGAATGAGCAGTTCTTC	CASSLPDSRNEQFF
.	TRBV4-2	TRBJ2-2	.	TGTGCCAGCAGCCAAGAGGGGCCGGTCAGACTAGAGAACACCGGGGAGCTGTTTTTT	CASSQEGPVRLENTGELFF
TRBD2	TRBV28	TRBJ2-7	.	TGTGCCAGCAGTTTCGGACTAGCCCAGTACTACGAGCAGTACTTC	CASSFGLAQYYEQYF
TRBD2	TRBV2	TRBJ2-7	.	TGTGCCAGCAGGGTACTAGCGGGAACTCCCTACGAGCAGTACTTC	CASRVLAGTPYEQYF
.	TRBV6-5	TRBJ2-7	.	TGTGCCAGCAGTGCCCGGGATCGATCCTCCTACGAGCAGTACTTC	CASSARDRSSYEQYF
TRBD1	TRBV19	TRBJ2-7	.	TGTGCCAGTAGCCCTTATTCGGACAGGGGTTACGAGCAGTACTTC	CASSPYSDRGYEQYF
TRBD2	TRBV6-1	TRBJ2-1	.	TGTGCCAGCAGTGCCGCTAGCGGGAGTTATGAGCAGTTCTTC	CASSAASGSYEQFF
.	TRBV7-9	TRBJ1-3	.	TGTGCCAGCAGCTTAAATATCGGGAACTCTGGAAACACCATATATTTT	CASSLNIGNSGNTIYF
.	TRBV15	TRBJ2-5	.	TGTGCCACCAGTAGACGGGACACGGACCAAGAGACCCAGTACTTC	CATSRRDTDQETQYF
.	TRBV5-6	TRBJ1-3	few	TGTGCCAGCAGCTATAATCAGGGAAACACCATATATTTT	CASSYNQGNTIYF
.	TRBV7-2	TRBJ1-1	.	TGTGCCAGCAGCCCCCGACAGAACACTGAAGCTTTCTTT	CASSPRQNTEAFF
.	TRBV7-9	TRBJ1-4	.	TGTTCCAGCCGGGGGACGGGGGAAAAACTGTTTTTT	CSSRGTGEKLFF
TRBD2	TRBV6-6	TRBJ2-3	.	TGTGCCAGCAGACCAACCGGGACTAGATTCACAGATACGCAGTATTTT	CASRPTGTRFTDTQYF
TRBD1	TRBV2	TRBJ2-2	.	TGTGCCAGCAGTTGGACAGGGTGGAAGGCCGGGGAGCTGTTTTTT	CASSWTGWKAGELFF
TRBD1	TRBV5-6	TRBJ1-1	.	TGTGCCAGCAGCCAGGGCAGGACAGGCCAGAACCCTGAAGCTTTCTTT	CASSQGRTGQNPEAFF
TRBD1	TRBV5-1	TRBJ2-7	.	TGCGCCAGCAGCTTGGGACAGGGCTCCTACGAGCAGTACTTC	CASSLGQGSYEQYF
TRBD1	TRBV27	TRBJ2-2	.	TGTGCCAGCAGCCGACAGGGACGGTTTTCCGGGGAGCTGTTTTTT	CASSRQGRFSGELFF
TRBD2	TRBV10-1	TRBJ2-1	.	TGCGCCAGCAGTGAGAAACTAGCGGGATGGCATGAGCAGTTCTTC	CASSEKLAGWHEQFF
.	TRBV5-8	TRBJ1-1	few	TGTGCCAGCAGCCCTGGGACAAGGGGGGGCACTGAAGCTTTCTTT	CASSPGTRGGTEAFF
.	TRBV6-6	TRBJ2-1	.	TGTGCCAGCAGCCTTAGACAGCTACACAATGAGCAGTTCTTC	CASSLRQLHNEQFF
TRBD1	TRBV27	TRBJ1-2	.	TGTGCCAGCAAAATGACAGGGATTCATGGCTACACCTTC	CASKMTGIHGYTF
TRBD2	TRBV6-5	TRBJ2-3	few	TGTGCCAGCAGTTGGACTAGCGGGAGGGATACGCAGTATTTT	CASSWTSGRDTQYF
.	TRBV27	TRBJ2-5	.	TGTGCCACAGGGGGGCGTCAAGAGACCCAGTACTTC	CATGGRQETQYF
TRBD1	TRBV7-9	TRBJ2-5	.	TGTGCCAGCAGCTCCAGGGGGCCCTACCAAGAGACCCAGTACTTC	CASSSRGPYQETQYF
.	TRBV5-1	TRBJ2-5	.	TGCGCCAGCAGCTCGGGGGGCGGGAGTGATGAGACCCAGTACTTC	CASSSGGGSDETQYF
TRBD1	TRBV27	TRBJ2-7	.	TGTGCCAGCAGGCCTCTTTCGGGACAGGGGTACGAGCAGTACTTC	CASRPLSGQGYEQYF
TRBD2	TRBV29-1	TRBJ2-1	.	TGCAGCGCTCGGACTAGCAGGAGAGTGGATGAGCAGTTCTTC	CSARTSRRVDEQFF
TRBD1	TRBV5-4	TRBJ1-1	few	TGTGCCAGCAGCCTCCGGGACAGGGCGTCTACTGAAGCTTTCTTT	CASSLRDRASTEAFF
.	TRBV5-6	TRBJ1-1	.	TGTGCCAGCAGCGCCACAGAGAACACTGAAGCTTTCTTT	CASSATENTEAFF
TRBD1	TRBV6-1	TRBJ2-7	once	TGTGCCAGCAGTGACACCGGGACAGGCTCCTACGAGCAGTACTTC	CASSDTGTGSYEQYF
.	TRBV10-3	TRBJ1-5	few	TGTGCCATCAGTGATCAGGGGAGTGGCAATCAGCCCCAGCATTTT	CAISDQGSGNQPQHF